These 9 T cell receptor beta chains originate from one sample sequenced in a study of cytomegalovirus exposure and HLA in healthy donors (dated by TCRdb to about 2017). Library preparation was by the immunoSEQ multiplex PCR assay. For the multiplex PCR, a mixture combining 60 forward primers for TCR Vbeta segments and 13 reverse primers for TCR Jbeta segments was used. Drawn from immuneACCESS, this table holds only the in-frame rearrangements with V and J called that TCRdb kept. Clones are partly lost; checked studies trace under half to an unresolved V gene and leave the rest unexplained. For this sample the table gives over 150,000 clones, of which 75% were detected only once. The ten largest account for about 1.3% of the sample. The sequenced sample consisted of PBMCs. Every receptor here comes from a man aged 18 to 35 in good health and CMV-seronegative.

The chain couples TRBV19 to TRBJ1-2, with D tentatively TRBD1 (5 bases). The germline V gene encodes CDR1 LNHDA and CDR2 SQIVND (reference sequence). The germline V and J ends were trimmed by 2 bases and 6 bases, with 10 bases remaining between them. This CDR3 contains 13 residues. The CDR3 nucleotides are TGTGCCAGTAGTATATGGGGGGTTGATGGCTACACCTTC. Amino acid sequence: CASSIWGVDGYTF.

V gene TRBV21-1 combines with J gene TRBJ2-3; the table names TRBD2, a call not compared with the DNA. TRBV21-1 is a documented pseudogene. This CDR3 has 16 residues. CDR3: CASSKHSGSWPDTQYF. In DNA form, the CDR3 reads TGTGCCAGCAGCAAACACAGCGGGTCCTGGCCGGATACGCAGTATTTT.

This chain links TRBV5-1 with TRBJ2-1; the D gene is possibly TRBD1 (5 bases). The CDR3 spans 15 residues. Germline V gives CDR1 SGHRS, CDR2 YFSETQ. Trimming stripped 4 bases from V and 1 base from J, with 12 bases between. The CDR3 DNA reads TGCGCCAGCAGCCAGCAGGGATGGTCCTACAATGAGCAGTTCTTC. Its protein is CASSQQGWSYNEQFF.

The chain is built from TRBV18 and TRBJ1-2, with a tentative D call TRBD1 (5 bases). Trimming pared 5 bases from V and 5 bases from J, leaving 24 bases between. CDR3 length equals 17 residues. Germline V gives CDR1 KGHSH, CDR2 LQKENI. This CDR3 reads CASSNSDSPPDGYGYTF. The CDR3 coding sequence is TGTGCCAGCTCAAACTCAGACAGTCCCCCCGACGGGTATGGCTACACCTTC. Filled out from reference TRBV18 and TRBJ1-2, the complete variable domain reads NAGVMQNPRHLVRRRGQEARLRCSPMKGHSHVYWYRQLPEEGLKFMVYLQKENIIDESGMPKERFSAEFPKEGPSILRIQQVVRGDSAAYFCASSNSDSPPDGYGYTFGSGTRLTVV.

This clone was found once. CDR3 region: CASLDYTEAFF. CDR3 bases: TGTGCCAGCTTGGACTACACTGAAGCTTTCTTT. The chain has TRBV6-6 and TRBJ1-1; D not resolved. The V gene lost 8 bases and the J gene lost 3 bases, with 7 bases spanning the gap. The CDR3 has 11 amino acids. Germline-derived CDR1 and CDR2 are MNHNY and SVGAGI (reference sequence).

CDR3 in amino acids: CASRERNTGELFF. DNA for the CDR3: TGTGCCAGCAGGGAGCGGAACACCGGGGAGCTGTTTTTT. The V and J genes are TRBV6-1 and TRBJ2-2; no definite D call. CDR3 length equals 13 residues. CDR1 is MNHNS and CDR2 is SASEGT in the germline V gene. Trimming cost V 6 bases and J 1 base, with 6 bases left between them.

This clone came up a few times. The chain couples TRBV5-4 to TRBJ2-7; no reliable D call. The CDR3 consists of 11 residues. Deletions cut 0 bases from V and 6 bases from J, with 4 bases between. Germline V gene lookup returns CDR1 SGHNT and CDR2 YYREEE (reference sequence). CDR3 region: CASSLASEQYF. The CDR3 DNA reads TGTGCCAGCAGCTTGGCCAGCGAGCAGTACTTC.

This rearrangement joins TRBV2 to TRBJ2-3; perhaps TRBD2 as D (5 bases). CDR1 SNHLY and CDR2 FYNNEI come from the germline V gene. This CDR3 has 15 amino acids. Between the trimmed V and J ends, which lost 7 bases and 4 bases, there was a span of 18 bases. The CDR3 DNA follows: TGTGCCAGCACCAGAGGTGGGCTAGCCTCAGATACGCAGTATTTT. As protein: CASTRGGLASDTQYF. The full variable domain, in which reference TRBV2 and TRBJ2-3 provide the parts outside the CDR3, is EPEVTQTPSHQVTQMGQEVILRCVPISNHLYFYWYRQILGQKVEFLVSFYNNEISEKSEIFDDQFSVERPDGSNFTLKIRSTKLEDSAMYFCASTRGGLASDTQYFGPGTRLTVL.

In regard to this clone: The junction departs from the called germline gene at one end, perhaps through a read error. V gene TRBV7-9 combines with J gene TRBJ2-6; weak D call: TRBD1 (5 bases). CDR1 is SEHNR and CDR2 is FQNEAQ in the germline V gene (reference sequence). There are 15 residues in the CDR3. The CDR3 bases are TGTTCCAGCAGTTCACCAGGGTCTGGGGCCAACGTCCTGACTTTC. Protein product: CSSSSPGSGANVLTF. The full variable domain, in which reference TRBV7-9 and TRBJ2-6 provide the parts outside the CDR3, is DTGVSQNPRHKITKRGQNVTFRCDPISEHNRLYWYRQTLGQGPEFLTYFQNEAQLEKSRLLSDRFSAERPKGSFSTLEIQRTEQGDSAMYLCSSSSPGSGANVLTFGAGSRLTVL.